This entry lists 9 T cell receptor beta chains sequenced from one sample in a study of cytomegalovirus exposure and HLA in healthy donors. PCR employed 60 Vbeta and 13 Jbeta primers. Assay: immunoSEQ multiplex PCR; the TCRdb copy retains only in-frame clones and omits some. Of about 130,000 clones listed, about two thirds are singletons. The sample consisted of PBMCs. These receptor sequences come from a man aged 40-49 years in good health and CMV-seropositive.

The chain's CDR3 is CASSGRRDPSSGYTF. The CDR3, as DNA: TGTGCCAGCAGCGGGAGGCGGGACCCCTCCTCCGGCTACACCTTC. V is TRBV2 and J is TRBJ1-2; weak D call: TRBD1 (5 bases). V gave up 6 bases and J gave up 8 bases, with 22 bases separating them. The length of the CDR3 is 15 residues. The V gene's germline CDR1 is SNHLY and CDR2 FYNNEI.

This sequence joins TRBV9 and TRBJ2-2, with D possibly TRBD1 on 6 matching bases. Trimming removed 4 bases at V and 6 bases at J, with 10 bases between. This CDR3 region has 13 residues. The germline V gene has CDR1 SGDLS and CDR2 YYNGEE. The CDR3 DNA reads TGTGCCAGCAGCCCCAGGGGACCCGGGGAGCTGTTTTTT. Its translation is CASSPRGPGELFF.

This chain joins TRBV7-2 and TRBJ1-1; 7 nucleotides match TRBD1. CDR1 is SGHTA and CDR2 is FQGNSA in the germline V gene. The CDR3 extends over 15 amino acids. Germline trimming cut 5 bases from V and 4 bases from J; bases unmatched to any gene: 10. The CDR3 DNA follows: TGTGCCAGCAGCCTTAAAGGGGGCGCGGGCACTGAAGCTTTCTTT. As protein: CASSLKGGAGTEAFF.

This sequence joins TRBV6-5 and TRBJ1-6; D is unresolved. Germline lookup yields CDR1 MNHEY and CDR2 SVGAGI. The length of the CDR3 is 15 residues. The V end lost 2 bases, the J end lost 6 bases, and 11 bases lay between the germline ends. The DNA for the CDR3 is TGTGCCAGCAGTTACCGCAGGCCGCCTAATTCACCCCTCCACTTT. Its protein is CASSYRRPPNSPLHF.

This clone occurred a few times. The chain employs TRBV5-1 and TRBJ1-1, with 7 bases that match TRBD1. The CDR3 sequence is 15 residues long. Germline CDR1 reads SGHRS; CDR2 reads YFSETQ. V dropped 4 bases and J dropped 4; count of bases not matched to a gene: 10. The CDR3 protein is CASSAGGRQGTEAFF. Here the CDR3 DNA reads TGCGCCAGCAGCGCGGGGGGGCGACAGGGCACTGAAGCTTTCTTT.

This clone has just a few counts. The V call is TRBV28, the J call TRBJ1-5; 9 bases fit TRBD1. Unmatched junction bases numbered 8, after V lost 3 bases and J lost 5 bases. Looked up from germline, CDR1 is MDHEN and CDR2 is SYDVKM. The CDR3 is 16 amino acids. The CDR3 DNA follows: TGTGCCAGCAGTTTCCCCGAGGGGACAGGGCATCAGCCCCAGCATTTT. It yields the protein CASSFPEGTGHQPQHF.

The V and J genes are TRBV12-5 and TRBJ2-7, with 10 nucleotides matching TRBD1. V was pared by 4 bases and J by 2 bases, with 2 bases of the junction left unmatched. The CDR3 runs to 14 residues. Germline CDR1 and CDR2: LGHNT and FRNRAP. CDR3 in amino acids: CASGSGTGAYEQYF. The CDR3 DNA reads as TGTGCTAGTGGTTCCGGGACAGGGGCCTACGAGCAGTACTTC.

The sample holds one count of this clone. The chain carries TRBV7-2 and TRBJ1-2; 9 bases are a match to TRBD1. From germline, CDR1 is SGHTA and CDR2 FQGNSA. The trim removed 2 bases at V and 4 bases at J, leaving 2 bases unmatched. The CDR3 spans 14 residues. CDR3 region: CASSLLGQGYGYTF. The CDR3 DNA follows: TGTGCCAGCAGCTTATTGGGACAGGGCTATGGCTACACCTTC.

The chain carries TRBV28 and TRBJ2-5, with D perhaps matching TRBD2 (5 bases). Germline-derived CDR1 and CDR2 are MDHEN and SYDVKM. The CDR3 sequence is 14 residues long. The V and J ends lost 7 bases and 0 bases respectively, with 12 bases between them. CDR3 sequence: CASNKRADQETQYF. For the CDR3, the DNA is TGTGCCAGCAACAAGCGAGCGGACCAAGAGACCCAGTACTTC.